The subject of this entry is one T cell receptor (beta chain). Antigen: not known. The CDR3 is 16 amino acids. V was cut by 4 bases and J by 3 bases, with 16 bases left in between. The germline V gene has CDR1 KGHDR and CDR2 SFDVKD. Sequencing of DNA taken from cultured CD4+ T cells relied on the Oncomine TCR Beta short-read assay. In this case, cultured CD4+ T cells provided the extracted genomic DNA. A single record per CDR3 protein comes from TCRdb applying MiXCR to the PCR reads. The table includes more than 13,000 distinct CDR3 sequences, about 54% detected once. Sample treatment: roughly 11-day PBMC culture with coronavirus spike peptide pools or control peptides (ViraFEST assay). This sample is drawn from a study of vaccination and CD4 T cells after COVID-19. For the study at large: A median of approximately 100 days (range 35 to 161) separated diagnosis from post-COVID sampling.

The source is a human donor who had recovered from COVID-19. Sample: CD4+ T cells from blood, cultured in vitro. The chain combines TRBV24-1 with TRBJ2-3; no clear D gene. The CDR3 DNA reads TGTGCCACCAGTGACCGCCGGGCAGGCAAGACAGATACGCAGTATTTT. Amino acid sequence: CATSDRRAGKTDTQYF.